Each of the 29 T cell receptor beta chains below was sequenced from the same sample in a study of T cells in Graves' hyperthyroidism and ophthalmopathy. Amplification of TCR beta CDR3 regions was performed using RNA transcripts as template. The HTBI primer set drove a first-round RT-PCR of the TCR CDR3. TCRdb re-called the multiplex PCR reads through MiXCR, storing one row per CDR3 protein. The data hold about 610,000 distinct CDR3 sequences, with roughly 15% observed a single time. Sequencing was done on a sample of blood. The receptors were sampled from a woman aged 40 to 49 with Graves' ophthalmopathy.

The rearrangement joins TRBV7-2 to TRBJ1-1; D is uncertain. Germline loops: CDR1 SGHTA, CDR2 FQGNSA. Trimming removed 3 bases from V and 11 bases from J, with 10 bases in between. The CDR3 has 11 amino acids. CDR3 residues: CASSFESFAFF. In DNA form, the CDR3 reads TGTGCCAGCAGCTTCGAGTCATTTGCTTTCTTT.

This clonotype was recorded many times. A read error may be the cause here, since a much bigger clone is one base away. The rearrangement links TRBV2 to TRBJ2-7; D call uncertain. From germline, CDR1 is SNHLY and CDR2 FYNNEI. Trimming removed 2 bases from V and 3 bases from J, with 5 bases in between. The CDR3 is made up of 12 amino acids. This CDR3 reads CASSEMGYEQYF. The CDR3 region has the DNA TGTGCCAGCAGTGAAATGGGCTACGAGCAGTACTTC.

The chain combines TRBV12-3 or TRBV12-4 with TRBJ1-1, with D hard to call. V was pared by 7 bases and J by 1 base, with 10 bases between. There are 13 residues in the CDR3. The CDR3 loop reads CASISKANTEAFF. Written as DNA, the CDR3 is TGTGCCAGCATTAGTAAAGCGAACACTGAAGCTTTCTTT.

This chain uses TRBV7-8 with TRBJ2-1; the D gene is possibly TRBD2 (5 bases). Germline values: CDR1 SGHVS, CDR2 FQNEAQ. The CDR3 loop spans 13 amino acids. V gave up 5 bases and J gave up 4 bases, with 9 bases separating them. The CDR3: CASSVLEYNEQFF. The CDR3, as DNA: TGTGCCAGCAGCGTACTAGAATACAATGAGCAGTTCTTC.

This chain joins TRBV15 and TRBJ2-4; D perhaps matches TRBD2 (5 bases). Per the germline V gene, CDR1 is LNHNV and CDR2 is YYDKDF (reference sequence). V was clipped by 1 base and J by 7 bases, with 17 bases between them. The CDR3 has 16 residues. The CDR3 coding sequence is TGTGCCACCAGCAGAGGTCCCATAGCGACGGGTAACATTCAGTACTTC. Protein sequence: CATSRGPIATGNIQYF.

This clonotype was counted many times. The V gene is TRBV28, the J gene TRBJ2-7; 10 positions match TRBD2. There are 14 residues in the CDR3. J gave up 4 bases and V 6 bases, and 6 bases lay outside the gene matches. CDR1 MDHEN and CDR2 SYDVKM come from the germline V gene. CDR3 region: CASSSSGSGYEQYF. The CDR3, as DNA: TGTGCCAGCAGCTCTAGCGGGAGTGGTTACGAGCAGTACTTC. Together with reference TRBV28 and TRBJ2-7, the CDR3 gives the full variable domain: DVKVTQSSRYLVKRTGEKVFLECVQDMDHENMFWYRQDPGLGLRLIYFSYDVKMKEKGDIPEGYSVSREKKERFSLILESASTNQTSMYLCASSSSGSGYEQYFGPGTRLTVT.

This clonotype was seen many times. The rearrangement joins TRBV12-3 or TRBV12-4 to TRBJ1-2, with a possible D match to TRBD1 (6 bases). V was trimmed by 9 bases and J by 5 bases, leaving 16 bases between them. The CDR3 is 13 residues long. The CDR3 sequence is CASRRGTLYGYTF. CDR3 DNA: TGTGCCAGTAGAAGGGGGACACTTTATGGCTACACCTTC.

V and J are TRBV15 and TRBJ2-3; D call uncertain. The V and J ends lost 3 bases and 5 bases respectively, with 9 bases between them. CDR1 is LNHNV, CDR2 YYDKDF, per germline (reference sequence). The CDR3 is made up of 13 amino acids. CDR3 sequence (DNA): TGTGCCACCAGCAGTGGCCCGGGAGATACGCAGTATTTT. Protein sequence: CATSSGPGDTQYF.

This clonotype has at least ten counts. The rearrangement links TRBV27 to TRBJ1-1; 7 bases map to TRBD1. The V gene end was trimmed by 5 bases and the J gene end by 0 bases; junction bases not matched to a gene: 3. Germline assignment: CDR1 MNHEY and CDR2 SMNVEV (reference sequence). CDR3 length equals 14 residues. Written as DNA, the CDR3 is TGTGCCAGCAGTGAAGACAGGGTGAACACTGAAGCTTTCTTT. Translation gives CASSEDRVNTEAFF.

This clonotype was picked up many times. The chain carries TRBV12-3 or TRBV12-4 and TRBJ2-6, with D perhaps TRBD1 (6 bases). This CDR3 is built from 20 residues. Trimming stripped 0 bases from V and 0 bases from J, with 18 bases between. The CDR3 DNA reads TGTGCCAGCAGTTTAGCGCTAGGGCCAGGGGATTCCTCTGGGGCCAACGTCCTGACTTTC. The encoded protein is CASSLALGPGDSSGANVLTF.

Only a few counts were recorded for this clonotype. The CDR3, as DNA: TGCAGTGCTAGAGATTCGGTTAGGGGACTTAATTCACCCCTCCACTTT. This encodes CSARDSVRGLNSPLHF. This chain connects TRBV20-1 to TRBJ1-6, with a weak D call TRBD1 (5 bases). V dropped 0 bases and J dropped 6 bases, with 15 bases sitting between them. This CDR3 has 16 residues. Germline V gene lookup returns CDR1 DFQATT and CDR2 SNEGSKA (reference sequence).

This clonotype was seen many times. The CDR3 loop reads CASRRGDGAGVYEQYF. The CDR3 DNA is TGTGCCAGCAGACGGGGAGACGGCGCGGGAGTATACGAGCAGTACTTC. The gene calls are TRBV12-3 or TRBV12-4 and TRBJ2-7, with TRBD2 matching over 7 bases. Losses at the gene ends were 6 bases for V and 4 bases for J; bases not matched to a gene: 15. CDR3 length: 16 residues.

The gene calls are TRBV27 and TRBJ1-1; 9 bases are shared with TRBD1. Trimming removed 4 bases from V and 10 bases from J; junction bases left unmatched: 4. Germline V CDR1 and CDR2: MNHEY, SMNVEV (reference sequence). The CDR3 is 12 amino acids. CDR3 sequence: CASSSNRGLAFF. As DNA, the CDR3 is TGTGCCAGCAGTTCTAACAGGGGGCTAGCTTTCTTT.

This clonotype was counted at least ten times. The chain is built from TRBV6-5 and TRBJ2-7; 9 bases match TRBD2. The CDR3 consists of 17 residues. V lost 0 bases, J lost 4 bases, and 10 bases stayed unmatched. Germline lookup yields CDR1 MNHEY and CDR2 SVGAGI. This CDR3 is CASSYSRVSGSGYEQYF. CDR3 in DNA: TGTGCCAGCAGTTACTCGAGGGTTAGCGGGAGTGGGTACGAGCAGTACTTC.

This clonotype has ten or more counts. The rearrangement joins TRBV27 to TRBJ2-7, with no clear D. Trimming pared 5 bases from V and 0 bases from J, leaving 8 bases between. CDR1 and CDR2 (germline): MNHEY, SMNVEV (reference sequence). The CDR3 consists of 13 residues. The CDR3 region has the DNA TGTGCCAGCAGTCACCGAGCCTCCTACGAGCAGTACTTC. Its translation is CASSHRASYEQYF.

This clonotype was observed at least ten times. V gene TRBV20-1 combines with J gene TRBJ2-2; D gene unclear. V lost 3 bases, J lost 0 bases, and 8 bases lay in between. The CDR3 has 14 amino acids. Germline-derived CDR1 and CDR2 are DFQATT and SNEGSKA (reference sequence). The CDR3 reads CSASMGSNTGELFF. CDR3 coding DNA: TGCAGTGCTAGTATGGGGTCGAACACCGGGGAGCTGTTTTTT.

This sequence joins TRBV19 and TRBJ2-2, with 14 bases identical to TRBD2. Germline-derived CDR1 and CDR2 are LNHDA and SQIVND (reference sequence). Trimming cost V 4 bases and J 5 bases; bases outside gene matches: 6. The CDR3 has 17 amino acids. CDR3 residues: CASSRGLAGVETGELFF. CDR3 DNA: TGTGCCAGTAGTAGGGGACTAGCGGGAGTGGAAACCGGGGAGCTGTTTTTT.

V and J are TRBV28 and TRBJ1-5, with D perhaps matching TRBD1 (6 bases). V was cut by 5 bases and J by 3 bases, with 11 bases left in between. CDR3 length: 14 amino acids. The V gene's germline CDR1 is MDHEN and CDR2 SYDVKM. CDR3 residues: CASSGTSSNQPQHF. In DNA form, the CDR3 reads TGTGCCAGCAGTGGGACATCCTCCAATCAGCCCCAGCATTTT. Using reference TRBV28 and TRBJ1-5 for the parts outside the CDR3, the full variable domain is DVKVTQSSRYLVKRTGEKVFLECVQDMDHENMFWYRQDPGLGLRLIYFSYDVKMKEKGDIPEGYSVSREKKERFSLILESASTNQTSMYLCASSGTSSNQPQHFGDGTRLSIL.

This clonotype was counted many times. This chain uses TRBV2 with TRBJ2-7; no clear D gene. The V gene lost 7 bases and the J gene lost 0 bases, with 4 bases spanning the gap. The germline CDR1 and CDR2 sequences are SNHLY and FYNNEI. The CDR3 is 11 amino acids. The CDR3 DNA reads as TGTGCCAGCATGTCCTCCTACGAGCAGTACTTC. Translated: CASMSSYEQYF.

At least ten counts were recorded for this clonotype. J is TRBJ2-5 and V is TRBV6-5, with TRBD1 as a possible D gene (5 bases). V was pared by 0 bases and J by 3 bases, with 8 bases between. The CDR3 spans 14 residues. The V gene's germline CDR1 is MNHEY and CDR2 SVGAGI. CDR3 residues: CASSYSGREETQYF. CDR3 sequence (DNA): TGTGCCAGCAGTTACTCCGGCAGGGAAGAGACCCAGTACTTC.

This clonotype appeared a few times. This chain connects TRBV28 to TRBJ1-2; D may be TRBD1 (5 bases). With 4 bases removed from V and 4 bases from J, the gap between germline ends came to 10 bases. Germline V CDR1 and CDR2: MDHEN, SYDVKM. The CDR3 is 13 residues long. The CDR3 protein is CASSYGGAYGYTF. The CDR3 region has the DNA TGTGCCAGCAGTTATGGGGGAGCCTATGGCTACACCTTC.

This clonotype appeared many times. This chain joins TRBV9 and TRBJ2-5, with 15 bases lining up with TRBD2. J gave up 2 bases and V 4 bases, and 6 bases lay outside the gene matches. This CDR3 contains 17 residues. The germline CDR1 and CDR2 sequences are SGDLS and YYNGEE. The CDR3 loop reads CASSPGLAGGGQETQYF. CDR3 coding DNA: TGTGCCAGCAGCCCAGGACTAGCGGGAGGGGGACAAGAGACCCAGTACTTC.

The chain recombines TRBV12-3 or TRBV12-4 with TRBJ2-7; TRBD2 is a possible D gene (6 bases). With 6 bases removed from V and 3 bases from J, the gap between germline ends came to 9 bases. The CDR3 runs 12 residues. CDR3 loop: CASRDGGYEQYF. CDR3 coding DNA: TGTGCCAGCAGGGACGGGGGCTACGAGCAGTACTTC.

This clonotype was observed a handful of times. This may be a read error, as it is one base from a much larger clone. The chain joins TRBV7-2 to TRBJ1-2; a weak D match, TRBD1 (5 bases). Germline CDR1 is SGHTA and CDR2 is FQGNSA. The CDR3 extends over 15 amino acids. V gave up 6 bases and J gave up 8 bases, with 22 bases separating them. The CDR3 protein is CASRNAMGQLRGYTF. The CDR3 DNA reads TGTGCCAGCAGAAACGCTATGGGGCAGCTTCGAGGCTACACCTTC.

This clonotype was picked up many times. The chain recombines TRBV11-1 with TRBJ2-7; no firm D call. V gave up 5 bases and J gave up 7 bases, with 15 bases separating them. In germline, CDR1 is SGHAT, CDR2 FQDESV (reference sequence). CDR3 length: 13 amino acids. CDR3 coding DNA: TGTGCCAGCAGCCCCGGATCGATGCGGGAGCAGTACTTC. This encodes CASSPGSMREQYF.

This clonotype has a count of ten or more. The chain has TRBV12-3 or TRBV12-4 and TRBJ1-3; 8 bases match TRBD1. The CDR3 contains 14 residues. With 5 bases clipped from V and 4 bases from J, the junction kept 4 bases outside the gene matches. The CDR3 sequence is CASSPTGVGNTIYF. CDR3 nucleotides: TGTGCCAGCAGTCCGACAGGGGTCGGAAACACCATATATTTT.

This clonotype appeared many times. V is TRBV28 and J is TRBJ2-5; D might be TRBD1 or TRBD2, each matching 5 bases. Germline V gene lookup returns CDR1 MDHEN and CDR2 SYDVKM. This CDR3 has 16 amino acids. With 3 bases removed from V and 0 bases from J, the gap between germline ends came to 14 bases. The CDR3 nucleotides are TGTGCCAGCAGTTTCTCCGGGACGCAGTACCAAGAGACCCAGTACTTC. Its protein is CASSFSGTQYQETQYF.

On this clonotype: The junction departs from germline at one end; a sequencing error may be responsible. The chain employs TRBV4-1 and TRBJ1-2; a possible D gene is TRBD1 (6 bases). The CDR3 sequence is 15 residues long. In germline, CDR1 is MGHRA, CDR2 YSYEKL. DNA of the CDR3: TGCGCCAGCGGCCAACAGGACAGAGCTAACTATGGCTACACCTTC. Translated: CASGQQDRANYGYTF.

In this sample, this clonotype turned up many times. This chain connects TRBV30 to TRBJ1-2; D unclear. The germline gives CDR1 GTSNPN, CDR2 SVGIG (reference sequence). With 5 bases removed from V and 0 bases from J, the gap between germline ends came to 10 bases. The length of the CDR3 is 13 residues. CDR3 loop: CAWVRLPNYGYTF. The CDR3 nucleotides read TGTGCCTGGGTCAGGCTTCCTAACTATGGCTACACCTTC.